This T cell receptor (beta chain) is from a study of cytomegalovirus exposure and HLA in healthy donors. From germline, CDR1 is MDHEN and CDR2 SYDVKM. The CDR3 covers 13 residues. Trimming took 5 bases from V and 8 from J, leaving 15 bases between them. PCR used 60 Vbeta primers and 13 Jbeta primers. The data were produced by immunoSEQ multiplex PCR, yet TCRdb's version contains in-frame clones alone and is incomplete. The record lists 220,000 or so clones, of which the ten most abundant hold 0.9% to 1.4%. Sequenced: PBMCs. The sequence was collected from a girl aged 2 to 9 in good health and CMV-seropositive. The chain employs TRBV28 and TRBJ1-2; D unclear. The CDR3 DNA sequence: TGTGCCAGCAGTCAAGCCTTTGTCGAAGGCTACACCTTC. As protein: CASSQAFVEGYTF.